What follows are 21 T cell receptor beta chains derived from one specimen sequenced in a study of T cells after yellow fever vaccination. TCRdb re-derived calls from the 5' RACE reads in MiXCR, one entry per CDR3 protein. The repertoire holds approximately 330,000 distinct CDR3 sequences, with approximately 4% as singletons. The sample here was PBMCs, taken 5 days after the yellow fever booster vaccination. The receptors come from a young man who received the YFV17D yellow fever vaccine.

In its sample, this clonotype was seen a few times. The chain has TRBV5-1 and TRBJ1-6, with 7 bases lining up with TRBD1. The CDR3 is made up of 14 amino acids. Germline V lookup: CDR1 SGHRS, CDR2 YFSETQ. Losses at the gene ends were 3 bases for V and 9 bases for J; bases not matched to a gene: 6. The CDR3 coding sequence is TGCGCCAGCAGCTGGGACAGTCCGACTTCACCCCTCCACTTT. This gives the protein CASSWDSPTSPLHF.

The chain uses TRBV12-3 or TRBV12-4 and TRBJ1-1; no reliable D call. V shed 4 bases and J shed 3 bases, with 9 bases lying between them. The CDR3 spans 13 residues. The CDR3 loop reads CASSSGIHTEAFF. DNA for the CDR3: TGTGCCAGCAGTTCGGGGATTCACACTGAAGCTTTCTTT.

The chain couples TRBV4-1 to TRBJ1-5; D not certain. The CDR3 contains 17 residues. Trimming shortened V by 0 bases and J by 0 bases, and 12 bases separated the two germline ends. Germline V gene data show CDR1 as MGHRA and CDR2 as YSYEKL. The CDR3 loop reads CASSQEAGFPSNQPQHF. Here the CDR3 DNA reads TGCGCCAGCAGCCAAGAAGCGGGATTCCCTAGCAATCAGCCCCAGCATTTT.

This clonotype occurred many times. The V call is TRBV15, the J call TRBJ2-1; TRBD2 agrees at 10 bases. V was clipped by 1 base and J by 6 bases; unmatched bases: 3. CDR1 and CDR2 from the germline V gene are LNHNV and YYDKDF (reference sequence). CDR3 size: 15 residues. This CDR3 reads CATSRAVAGGNEQFF. CDR3 DNA sequence: TGTGCCACCAGCAGAGCGGTAGCGGGGGGCAATGAGCAGTTCTTC.

This clonotype was found a few times. The chain couples TRBV6-5 to TRBJ2-7, with a possible D match to TRBD1 (5 bases). The CDR3 is 15 amino acids. Germline CDR1 is MNHEY and CDR2 is SVGAGI. Trimming pared 6 bases from V and 0 bases from J, leaving 15 bases between. CDR3 protein: CASSPRDRPSYEQYF. The CDR3 nucleotides are TGTGCCAGCAGCCCCCGTGACAGACCCTCCTACGAGCAGTACTTC.

This clonotype was seen repeatedly, ten times or more. The rearrangement links TRBV10-3 to TRBJ1-1, with D perhaps matching TRBD1 (6 bases). Looked up from germline, CDR1 is ENHRY and CDR2 is SYGVKD. The V end lost 2 bases, the J end lost 3 bases, and 13 bases lay between the germline ends. This CDR3 comprises 15 residues. The CDR3 loop reads CAISELGGRDTEAFF. The DNA for the CDR3 is TGTGCCATCAGTGAGCTGGGGGGCCGCGACACTGAAGCTTTCTTT.

There are many counts of this clonotype. V and J are TRBV29-1 and TRBJ1-1; D is possibly TRBD1 (6 bases). CDR3 size: 12 residues. Trimming shortened V by 4 bases and J by 8 bases, and 14 bases separated the two germline ends. CDR1 SQVTM and CDR2 ANQGSEA come from the germline V gene. CDR3 protein: CSVGSGGVEAFF. As DNA, the CDR3 is TGCAGCGTTGGATCCGGGGGCGTGGAAGCTTTCTTT. Drawing the rest from reference TRBV29-1 and TRBJ1-1, the complete variable domain is SAVISQKPSRDICQRGTSLTIQCQVDSQVTMMFWYRQQPGQSLTLIATANQGSEATYESGFVIDKFPISRPNLTFSTLTVSNMSPEDSSIYLCSVGSGGVEAFFGQGTRLTVV.

The chain has TRBV18 and TRBJ2-3; the D is unclear. Trimming pared 6 bases from V and 4 bases from J, leaving 5 bases between. The CDR3 has 11 residues. Germline V CDR1 and CDR2: KGHSH, LQKENI. CDR3 DNA sequence: TGTGCCAGCTCTGAGTCAGATACGCAGTATTTT. Protein product: CASSESDTQYF.

This clonotype was found a few times. This chain connects TRBV29-1 to TRBJ2-3; 8 bases are a match to TRBD1. Germline V lookup: CDR1 SQVTM, CDR2 ANQGSEA. The CDR3 runs 14 residues. The junction had 9 bases not matched to a gene; V was cut back by 5 bases and J by 5 bases. CDR3 sequence (DNA): TGCAGCGTTACTCCAGGGGGCGCGGTAGATACGCAGTATTTT. Amino acids: CSVTPGGAVDTQYF.

This clonotype appeared a few times. The chain uses TRBV5-1 and TRBJ1-6, with no clear D. CDR1 and CDR2 from the germline V gene are SGHRS and YFSETQ. Between the trimmed V and J ends, which lost 5 bases and 12 bases, there was a span of 18 bases. The CDR3 is 14 amino acids. The CDR3 protein is CASRALGVQEPLHF. The CDR3, as DNA: TGCGCCAGCAGGGCCCTTGGTGTGCAGGAACCCCTCCACTTT.

The chain combines TRBV6-6 with TRBJ2-4; no clear D. Germline CDR1 reads MNHNY; CDR2 reads SVGAGI (reference sequence). V lost 5 bases and J lost 7, with 15 bases in between. The CDR3 is made up of 14 amino acids. The CDR3 protein is CASSEPEERNIQYF. The CDR3 region has the DNA TGTGCCAGCAGTGAGCCAGAGGAGAGGAACATTCAGTACTTC.

The chain employs TRBV20-1 and TRBJ1-2; D might be TRBD1 (5 bases). CDR1 and CDR2 (germline): DFQATT, SNEGSKA (reference sequence). The CDR3 is 13 residues long. Trimming took 7 bases from V and 3 from J, leaving 15 bases between them. DNA of the CDR3: TGCAGTGGTTGGGGGTCTTCCTACTATGGCTACACCTTC. This encodes CSGWGSSYYGYTF.

This clonotype showed up just a few times. The chain employs TRBV3-1 and TRBJ1-1; TRBD1 agrees at 7 bases. CDR3 length equals 12 residues. Germline CDR1 LGHDT, CDR2 YNNKEL (reference sequence). V lost 8 bases to trimming and J lost 4 bases; unmatched junction nucleotides: 4. DNA of the CDR3: TGTGCCAGCGGACAGGCGGCCACTGAAGCTTTCTTT. Translating gives CASGQAATEAFF.

This clonotype was detected only a few times. The chain has TRBV12-3 or TRBV12-4 and TRBJ1-6; TRBD1 matches 7 bases. Unmatched junction bases numbered 5, after V lost 9 bases and J lost 6 bases. The CDR3 is 13 amino acids. CDR3 sequence: CASIQGPNSPLHF. The CDR3 region has the DNA TGTGCCAGTATACAGGGGCCTAATTCACCCCTCCACTTT.

This clonotype has more than one count but fewer than ten. The rearrangement uses TRBV20-1 and TRBJ1-1, with D uncertain. Between the trimmed V and J ends, which lost 6 bases and 7 bases, there was a span of 21 bases. The V gene's germline CDR1 is DFQATT and CDR2 SNEGSKA (reference sequence). The CDR3 has 14 residues. The CDR3 protein is CSALLRGRRLEAFF. The DNA of the CDR3 is TGCAGTGCCTTATTGAGAGGGAGGAGGCTTGAAGCTTTCTTT.

This clonotype occurred a few times. The chain has TRBV6-6 and TRBJ2-2; 8 bases match TRBD2. Germline lookup yields CDR1 MNHNY and CDR2 SVGAGI (reference sequence). Trimming at V came to 8 bases and at J to 9 bases, leaving 11 bases not matched to a gene. There are 14 residues in the CDR3. The CDR3 DNA follows: TGTGCCAGCTCGCCTGCGGGCGGGGGGTGGGAGCTGTTTTTT. Protein sequence: CASSPAGGGWELFF.

Many counts were recorded for this clonotype. This chain links TRBV28 with TRBJ2-7; the D call may be TRBD1 or TRBD2 (5 bases each). V shed 7 bases and J shed 6 bases, with 16 bases lying between them. The CDR3 totals 13 residues. Germline V CDR1 and CDR2: MDHEN, SYDVKM. The chain's CDR3 is CASTGTPRVEQYF. The CDR3 DNA reads TGTGCCAGCACAGGGACCCCTCGGGTCGAGCAGTACTTC.

This clonotype was recorded many times. This chain links TRBV18 with TRBJ2-3, with D unresolved. Germline V gene sequence: CDR1 KGHSH, CDR2 LQKENI. The CDR3 spans 12 residues. The V and J ends lost 6 bases and 1 base respectively, with 5 bases between them. The CDR3 reads CASSRGTDTQYF. The DNA of the CDR3 is TGTGCCAGCTCCCGGGGCACAGATACGCAGTATTTT.

The V gene is TRBV4-3, the J gene TRBJ2-1; TRBD2 agrees at 9 bases. Trimming cost V 1 base and J 4 bases; bases outside gene matches: 5. The length of the CDR3 is 16 residues. The V gene's germline CDR1 is LGHNA and CDR2 YSLEER. CDR3 coding DNA: TGCGCCAGCAGCCAAGTAGCGGGGGCATCTTACAATGAGCAGTTCTTC. It translates to CASSQVAGASYNEQFF.

This clonotype appeared many times. The V gene is TRBV15, the J gene TRBJ2-5, with 11 bases lining up with TRBD2. Unmatched junction bases numbered 0, after V lost 6 bases and J lost 3 bases. This CDR3 spans 13 amino acids. Germline CDR1 LNHNV, CDR2 YYDKDF (reference sequence). The DNA for the CDR3 is TGTGCCACCAGACTAGCGGGGGAAGAGACCCAGTACTTC. Its translation: CATRLAGEETQYF.

In its sample, this clonotype was seen a few times. V gene TRBV19 combines with J gene TRBJ1-2, with D tentatively TRBD1 (6 bases). V shed 5 bases and J shed 4 bases, with 11 bases lying between them. The germline CDR1 and CDR2 sequences are LNHDA and SQIVND (reference sequence). This CDR3 is built from 13 residues. CDR3 sequence (DNA): TGTGCCAGTAGTGCCGGGACACCCTATGGCTACACCTTC. Residues: CASSAGTPYGYTF.